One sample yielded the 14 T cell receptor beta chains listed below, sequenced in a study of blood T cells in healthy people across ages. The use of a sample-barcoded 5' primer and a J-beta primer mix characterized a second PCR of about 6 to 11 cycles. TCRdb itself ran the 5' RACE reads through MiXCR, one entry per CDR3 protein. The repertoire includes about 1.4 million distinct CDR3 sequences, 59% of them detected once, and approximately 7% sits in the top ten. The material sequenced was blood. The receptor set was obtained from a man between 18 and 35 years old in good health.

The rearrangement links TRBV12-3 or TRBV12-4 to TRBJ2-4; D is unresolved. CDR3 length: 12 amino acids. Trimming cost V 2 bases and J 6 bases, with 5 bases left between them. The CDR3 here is CASSLYGNIQYF. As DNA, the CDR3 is TGTGCCAGCAGTTTATACGGAAACATTCAGTACTTC.

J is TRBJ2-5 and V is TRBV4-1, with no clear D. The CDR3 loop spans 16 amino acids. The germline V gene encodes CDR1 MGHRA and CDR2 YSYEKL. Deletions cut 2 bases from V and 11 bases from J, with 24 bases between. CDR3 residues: CASSQRTLGRSSKQYF. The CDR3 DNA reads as TGCGCCAGCAGCCAACGTACTCTAGGACGATCGTCGAAGCAGTACTTC.

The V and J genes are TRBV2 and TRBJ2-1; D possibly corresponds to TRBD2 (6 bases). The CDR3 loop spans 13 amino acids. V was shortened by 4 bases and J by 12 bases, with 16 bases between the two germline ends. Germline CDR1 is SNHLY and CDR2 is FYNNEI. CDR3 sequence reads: CASSGGLRRGQFF. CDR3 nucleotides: TGTGCCAGCAGTGGGGGGTTACGGCGGGGGCAGTTCTTC.

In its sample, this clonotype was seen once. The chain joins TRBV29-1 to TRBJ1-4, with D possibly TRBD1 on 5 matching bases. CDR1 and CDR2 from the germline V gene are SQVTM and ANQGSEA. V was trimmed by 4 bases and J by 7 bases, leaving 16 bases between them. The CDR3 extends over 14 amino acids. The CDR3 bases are TGCAGCGTTGTTGCCGGGGCGGTGGGTGAAAAACTGTTTTTT. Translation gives CSVVAGAVGEKLFF.

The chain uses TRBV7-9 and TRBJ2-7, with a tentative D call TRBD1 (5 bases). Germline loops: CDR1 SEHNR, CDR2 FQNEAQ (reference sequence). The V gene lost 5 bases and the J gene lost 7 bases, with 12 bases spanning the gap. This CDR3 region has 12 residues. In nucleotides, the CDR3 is TGTGCCAGCAGCCAACAGGAGCGAGAGCAGTACTTC. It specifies CASSQQEREQYF.

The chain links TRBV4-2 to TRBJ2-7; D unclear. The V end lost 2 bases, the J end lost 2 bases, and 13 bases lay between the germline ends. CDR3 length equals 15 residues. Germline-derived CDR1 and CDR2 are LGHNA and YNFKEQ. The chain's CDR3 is CASSQSRSRAYEQYF. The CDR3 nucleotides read TGTGCCAGCAGCCAATCTAGAAGTCGAGCCTACGAGCAGTACTTC.

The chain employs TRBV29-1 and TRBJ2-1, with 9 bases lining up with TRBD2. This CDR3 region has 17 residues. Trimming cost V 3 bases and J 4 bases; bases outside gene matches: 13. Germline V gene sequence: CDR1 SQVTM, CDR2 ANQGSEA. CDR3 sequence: CSVEAGYELAGYNEQFF. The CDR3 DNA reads TGCAGCGTTGAGGCCGGGTACGAACTAGCGGGTTACAATGAGCAGTTCTTC.

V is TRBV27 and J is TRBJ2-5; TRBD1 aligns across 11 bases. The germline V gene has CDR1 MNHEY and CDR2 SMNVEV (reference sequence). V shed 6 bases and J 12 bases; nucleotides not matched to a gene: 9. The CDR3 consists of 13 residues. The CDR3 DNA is TGTGCCAGCAGGGAATACGGACAGGGGGCGGAGTACTTC. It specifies CASREYGQGAEYF.

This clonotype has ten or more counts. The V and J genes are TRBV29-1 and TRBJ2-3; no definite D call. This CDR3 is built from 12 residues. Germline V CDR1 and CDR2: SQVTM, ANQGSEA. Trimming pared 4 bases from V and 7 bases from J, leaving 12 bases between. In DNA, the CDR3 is TGCAGCGTTGCCCCAGAGGCAAATACGCAGTATTTT. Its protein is CSVAPEANTQYF.

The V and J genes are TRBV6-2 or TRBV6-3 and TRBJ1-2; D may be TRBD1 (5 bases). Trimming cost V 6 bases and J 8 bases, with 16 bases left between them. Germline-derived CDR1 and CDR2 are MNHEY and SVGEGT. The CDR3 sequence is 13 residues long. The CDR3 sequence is CASSFGHQDGYTF. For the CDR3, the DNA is TGTGCCAGCAGCTTCGGACACCAGGACGGCTACACCTTC.

In DNA, the CDR3 is TGTGCCAGCAGTCCGGTTACAGGGGGCGCCCATCAGCCCCAGCATTTT. Its protein is CASSPVTGGAHQPQHF. This chain uses TRBV6-5 with TRBJ1-5; TRBD1 aligns across 9 bases. Per the germline V gene, CDR1 is MNHEY and CDR2 is SVGAGI. Trimming took 5 bases from V and 5 from J; bases not matched to a gene: 10. The CDR3 is 16 residues long.

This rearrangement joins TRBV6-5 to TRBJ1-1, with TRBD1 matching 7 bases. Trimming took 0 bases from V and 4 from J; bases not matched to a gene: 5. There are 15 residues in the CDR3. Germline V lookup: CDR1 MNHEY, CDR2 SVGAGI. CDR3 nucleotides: TGTGCCAGCAGTTACTCTTGGGCAGGGGGCACTGAAGCTTTCTTT. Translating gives CASSYSWAGGTEAFF.

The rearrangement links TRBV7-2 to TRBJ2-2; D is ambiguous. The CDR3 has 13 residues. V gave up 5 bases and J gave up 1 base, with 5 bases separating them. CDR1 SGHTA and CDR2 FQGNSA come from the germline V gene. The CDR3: CASSLMNTGELFF. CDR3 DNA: TGTGCCAGCAGCCTGATGAACACCGGGGAGCTGTTTTTT.

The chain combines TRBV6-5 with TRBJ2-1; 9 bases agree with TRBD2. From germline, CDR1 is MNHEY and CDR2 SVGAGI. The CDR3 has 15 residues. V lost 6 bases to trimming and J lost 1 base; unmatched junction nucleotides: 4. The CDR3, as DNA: TGTGCCAGCAGATTGACTAGCGGATCCTACAATGAGCAGTTCTTC. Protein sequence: CASRLTSGSYNEQFF.